Each of the 16 T cell receptor beta chains below was sequenced from the same sample in a study of blood T cell repertoires in COVID-19. Only in-frame clones appear in the TCRdb table, and some are missing; sequencing was by immunoSEQ multiplex PCR. This table has more than 200,000 clones, 70% to 90% appearing once. Material for sequencing was peripheral blood. The receptors originated from a man younger than 40 with active or convalescent COVID-19.

The chain couples TRBV5-8 to TRBJ1-5; D unresolved. This CDR3 spans 15 amino acids. From germline, CDR1 is SGHTS and CDR2 YDEGEE. Trimming cost V 2 bases and J 5 bases, with 14 bases left between them. CDR3 DNA sequence: TGTGCCAGCAGCTTTTTATCCAGGATCGATCAGCCCCAGCATTTT. This encodes CASSFLSRIDQPQHF. Full variable domain (outside the CDR3, taken from reference TRBV5-8 and TRBJ1-5): EAGVTQSPTHLIKTRGQQATLRCSPISGHTSVYWYQQALGLGLQFLLWYDEGEERNRGNFPPRFSGRQFPNYSSELNVNALELEDSALYLCASSFLSRIDQPQHFGDGTRLSIL.

The chain joins TRBV19 to TRBJ2-2; 10 bases are shared with TRBD1. J was trimmed by 6 bases and V by 5 bases; bases with no gene match: 0. Germline V gene data show CDR1 as LNHDA and CDR2 as SQIVND (reference sequence). The CDR3 totals 13 residues. CDR3 protein: CASSGQGAGELFF. CDR3 DNA: TGTGCCAGTAGTGGACAGGGGGCCGGGGAGCTGTTTTTT.

The chain combines TRBV18 with TRBJ1-3; TRBD1 matches at 7 bases. CDR1 is KGHSH and CDR2 is LQKENI in the germline V gene. This CDR3 has 18 residues. With 6 bases clipped from V and 0 bases from J, the junction kept 14 bases outside the gene matches. The DNA for the CDR3 is TGTGCCAGCTCTCCGATCCAGGGACAGCTTAGCTCTGGAAACACCATATATTTT. It codes for CASSPIQGQLSSGNTIYF.

The chain links TRBV9 to TRBJ2-3, with D unclear. The V gene's germline CDR1 is SGDLS and CDR2 YYNGEE. The CDR3 is 12 amino acids. Trimming removed 4 bases from V and 2 bases from J, with 5 bases in between. Here the CDR3 DNA reads TGTGCCAGCAGCTCTTACACAGATACGCAGTATTTT. Translating gives CASSSYTDTQYF.

This sequence joins TRBV2 and TRBJ2-7; 10 nucleotides match TRBD1. CDR1 and CDR2 (germline): SNHLY, FYNNEI. The CDR3 is 15 residues long. The V segment lost 6 bases and the J segment 5 bases; nucleotides outside the gene matches: 10. In DNA, the CDR3 is TGTGCCAGCAGGGCCGGGACAGGGGTTCCCCACGAGCAGTACTTC. Protein product: CASRAGTGVPHEQYF.

In this sample, this clone turned up a few times. J is TRBJ1-2 and V is TRBV18, with D perhaps matching TRBD1 (6 bases). This CDR3 contains 12 residues. V lost 6 bases and J 6 bases, leaving 11 bases between the germline ends. The germline V gene has CDR1 KGHSH and CDR2 LQKENI. The CDR3 is CASSQRQDGYTF. CDR3 nucleotides: TGTGCCAGCTCCCAAAGACAGGATGGCTACACCTTC.

This chain uses TRBV6-1 with TRBJ2-7, with 8 bases identical to TRBD1. There are 16 residues in the CDR3. J gave up 0 bases and V 4 bases, and 8 bases lay outside the gene matches. Germline CDR1 MNHNS, CDR2 SASEGT. Written as DNA, the CDR3 is TGTGCCAGCAGTGGATTGGGGACAGGACACTCCTACGAGCAGTACTTC. The encoded protein is CASSGLGTGHSYEQYF.

The chain joins TRBV7-2 to TRBJ2-5; 10 bases align to TRBD2. CDR1 is SGHTA and CDR2 is FQGNSA in the germline V gene. V lost 5 bases and J lost 1; bases outside the gene matches: 7. This CDR3 has 16 residues. The CDR3 loop is CASSLIAGGPQETQYF. The CDR3, as DNA: TGTGCCAGCAGCCTCATAGCGGGGGGCCCCCAAGAGACCCAGTACTTC.

The table lists this clone with a few counts. The chain recombines TRBV5-6 with TRBJ2-2, with 7 bases that match TRBD2. The germline CDR1 and CDR2 sequences are SGHDT and YYEEEE. V lost 3 bases, J lost 4 bases, and 3 bases stayed unmatched. The CDR3 spans 14 residues. The CDR3 DNA is TGTGCCAGCAGCTGGGGGGGAGGCACCGGGGAGCTGTTTTTT. Protein sequence: CASSWGGGTGELFF.

This chain connects TRBV4-3 to TRBJ1-5, with D unclear. Germline V gene lookup returns CDR1 LGHNA and CDR2 YSLEER. V dropped 4 bases and J dropped 7 bases, with 17 bases sitting between them. The CDR3 has 15 residues. The CDR3 region has the DNA TGCGCCAGCAGCCCTGGCAGCGGACCGGGACAGCCCCAGCATTTT. Translation: CASSPGSGPGQPQHF.

The chain joins TRBV7-8 to TRBJ1-5; TRBD1 agrees at 7 bases. CDR1 SGHVS and CDR2 FQNEAQ come from the germline V gene. The CDR3 is 14 residues long. V gave up 1 base and J gave up 7 bases; unmatched junction bases: 4. The CDR3 nucleotides read TGTGCCAGCAGCTTAGGAGGGGGCTGGCAGCCCCAGCATTTT. Protein product: CASSLGGGWQPQHF.

V gene TRBV29-1 combines with J gene TRBJ1-2; D is perhaps TRBD1 (5 bases). In germline, CDR1 is SQVTM, CDR2 ANQGSEA. CDR3 length: 12 amino acids. The V and J ends lost 6 bases and 2 bases respectively, with 10 bases between them. The CDR3 here is CSVIRANYGYTF. CDR3 sequence (DNA): TGCAGCGTGATCAGGGCCAACTATGGCTACACCTTC.

The chain has TRBV19 and TRBJ1-6; D unclear. The germline V gene encodes CDR1 LNHDA and CDR2 SQIVND (reference sequence). Trimming pared 5 bases from V and 5 bases from J, leaving 10 bases between. The CDR3 contains 14 residues. CDR3 in amino acids: CASSPVENNSPLHF. The CDR3 region has the DNA TGTGCCAGTAGTCCGGTTGAAAATAATTCACCCCTCCACTTT.

The chain links TRBV11-2 to TRBJ1-4; D is unresolved. V was cut by 3 bases and J by 7 bases, with 6 bases left in between. Germline CDR1 SGHAT, CDR2 FQNNGV. The CDR3 runs 12 residues. The CDR3 reads CASSFRSEKLFF. DNA of the CDR3: TGTGCCAGCAGCTTTCGGAGTGAAAAACTGTTTTTT.

A word on this clone: At the DNA level, this CDR3 is encoded by other sequences in the same sample as well. This sequence joins TRBV11-3 and TRBJ2-3, with D possibly TRBD2 on 5 matching bases. This CDR3 region has 12 residues. Germline values: CDR1 SGHNT, CDR2 YENEEA. V lost 5 bases to trimming and J lost 3 bases, with 6 bases between them. The CDR3 spells CASSTGTDTQYF. DNA for the CDR3: TGTGCCAGCAGCACGGGGACAGATACGCAGTATTTT.

This clone has a single count. Other nucleotide sequences from this sample produce the same CDR3. V gene TRBV27 combines with J gene TRBJ2-7, with 12 bases matching TRBD2. Germline values: CDR1 MNHEY, CDR2 SMNVEV (reference sequence). The CDR3 spans 14 residues. V lost 3 bases to trimming and J lost 3 bases; unmatched junction nucleotides: 0. The CDR3 DNA follows: TGTGCCAGCAGTTTGACTAGCGGGGGCTACGAGCAGTACTTC. This sequence encodes CASSLTSGGYEQYF.